Below, 17 T cell receptor beta chains from the same sample are listed, as sequenced in a study of regulatory T cells in long-lasting Graves disease. Arm-PCR of CDR3 regions with iRepertoire HTBI primers generated TCR beta libraries. TCRdb reanalysed the multiplex PCR reads using MiXCR and keeps one entry per CDR3 protein. The sample holds 700,000 or so distinct CDR3 sequences; around 30% are singletons and the top ten take around 40%. Stated time point: persistent/refractory GD, antithyroid drugs over 5 years with positive TRAb. With RNA extracted from PBMCs as input, the TCR library was made. Specimen: peripheral blood mononuclear cells (PBMCs), collected when the disease was refractory, from a patient treated with antithyroid drugs. The origin of the receptors is a female donor with Graves disease.

As concerns this clonotype: It is likely a read error, because the conserved phenylalanine at the end of the CDR3 is missing. This rearrangement joins TRBV10-2 to TRBJ2-7; 10 bases are a match to TRBD2. There are 15 residues in the CDR3. Trimming took 6 bases from V and 7 from J; bases not matched to a gene: 12. CDR1 WSHSY and CDR2 SAAADI come from the germline V gene. For the CDR3, the DNA is TGCGCCAGCAGCCCTACAGCGGGAGGGCCAACAGAGCAGTACTCC. The encoded protein is CASSPTAGGPTEQYS.

This chain joins TRBV6-2 or TRBV6-3 and TRBJ2-5, with 7 bases fitting TRBD1. Germline loops: CDR1 MNHEY, CDR2 SVGEGT. With 4 bases clipped from V and 4 bases from J, the junction kept 9 bases outside the gene matches. This CDR3 spans 15 amino acids. The CDR3 spells CASSFAGAGGETQYF. The DNA of the CDR3 is TGTGCCAGCAGTTTTGCCGGGGCAGGGGGAGAGACCCAGTACTTC.

This clonotype was counted between two and nine times. V gene TRBV13 combines with J gene TRBJ2-2; D may be TRBD1 (5 bases). Germline V gene lookup returns CDR1 PRHDT and CDR2 FYEKMQ (reference sequence). Trimming left V 2 bases short and J 6 bases short, with 16 bases between. This CDR3 is built from 16 residues. CDR3 sequence: CASSLLQVSFSGELFF. DNA of the CDR3: TGTGCCAGCAGCTTATTACAGGTTTCATTTTCCGGGGAGCTGTTTTTT.

The table lists this clonotype with a few counts. V gene TRBV7-3 combines with J gene TRBJ1-2; D not resolved. This CDR3 contains 16 residues. V was pared by 0 bases and J by 4 bases, with 15 bases between. Germline assignment: CDR1 SGHTA and CDR2 FQGTGA. CDR3 sequence: CASSLTFGPRPYGYTF. The CDR3 DNA sequence: TGTGCCAGCAGCTTAACGTTCGGTCCCCGGCCCTATGGCTACACCTTC.

This clonotype was seen just once. It differs at one base from a far larger clone, so likely a read error. The chain has TRBV12-3 or TRBV12-4 and TRBJ2-7, with TRBD1 identical over 8 bases. The CDR3 loop spans 13 amino acids. CDR3 sequence reads: CASSPGQAYEQHF. The CDR3 bases are TGTGCCAGCAGCCCGGGACAGGCCTACGAGCAGCACTTC.

The chain employs TRBV4-1 and TRBJ1-2; no definite D call. In germline, CDR1 is MGHRA, CDR2 YSYEKL. V lost 0 bases to trimming and J lost 8 bases, with 10 bases between them. The CDR3 is 13 residues long. The CDR3 reads CASSQEGFSGYTF. The DNA for the CDR3 is TGCGCCAGCAGCCAAGAAGGTTTCAGCGGCTACACCTTC.

This chain joins TRBV12-3 or TRBV12-4 and TRBJ2-1, with TRBD2 matching over 9 bases. The CDR3 has 15 amino acids. V trimming: 6 bases; J trimming: 4 bases; junction bases outside the gene matches: 7. The CDR3 sequence: CASRPTSGKYNEQFF. The CDR3 region has the DNA TGTGCCAGCAGACCGACTAGCGGAAAATACAATGAGCAGTTCTTC.

This clonotype has just a few counts. The chain couples TRBV15 to TRBJ2-7; 8 nucleotides match TRBD1. CDR3 length equals 14 residues. With 7 bases clipped from V and 7 bases from J, the junction kept 12 bases outside the gene matches. CDR1 and CDR2 from the germline V gene are LNHNV and YYDKDF (reference sequence). In DNA, the CDR3 is TGTGCCACCACACCTGGACAGGGACGACGGGAGCAGTACTTC. Residues: CATTPGQGRREQYF.

The CDR3 coding sequence is TGTGCCTGGATCCCAGCCGGGACAGGGTGGGGCGAGCAGTACTTC. This encodes CAWIPAGTGWGEQYF. The chain joins TRBV30 to TRBJ2-7, with 9 bases matching TRBD1. With 4 bases clipped from V and 6 bases from J, the junction kept 13 bases outside the gene matches. The CDR3 loop spans 15 amino acids. The V gene's germline CDR1 is GTSNPN and CDR2 SVGIG (reference sequence).

This clonotype was seen a few times. The V gene is TRBV6-5, the J gene TRBJ1-2, with D uncertain. The V end was cut by 2 bases, the J end by 14 bases, with 18 bases between. The CDR3 sequence is 13 residues long. The germline gives CDR1 MNHEY, CDR2 SVGAGI. The CDR3 coding sequence is TGTGCCAGCAGTTACACCAGGACCACCTTCAAGACCTTC. This gives the protein CASSYTRTTFKTF.

In its sample, this clonotype was seen a few times. CDR3 nucleotides: TGTGCTAGTGGTTTTCGAGGGTTGCTAGGTTCCCACTCCTACGAGCAGTACTTC. Protein: CASGFRGLLGSHSYEQYF. This sequence joins TRBV12-5 and TRBJ2-7; perhaps TRBD2 as D (5 bases). CDR1 and CDR2 from the germline V gene are LGHNT and FRNRAP. The CDR3 sequence is 18 residues long. Trimming left V 3 bases short and J 0 bases short, with 21 bases between.

The V call is TRBV5-1, the J call TRBJ2-7; perhaps TRBD1 as D (6 bases). CDR1 is SGHRS, CDR2 YFSETQ, per germline. This CDR3 spans 15 amino acids. Trimming cost V 1 base and J 3 bases, with 14 bases left between them. DNA of the CDR3: TGCGCCAGCAGCTTGACGGCAGGGGTCAACTACGAGCAGTACTTC. As protein: CASSLTAGVNYEQYF. Variable domain in full (rest from reference TRBV5-1 and TRBJ2-7): KAGVTQTPRYLIKTRGQQVTLSCSPISGHRSVSWYQQTPGQGLQFLFEYFSETQRNKGNFPGRFSGRQFSNSRSEMNVSTLELGDSALYLCASSLTAGVNYEQYFGPGTRLTVT.

This clonotype has a handful of counts. The V gene is TRBV27, the J gene TRBJ2-7; a possible D gene is TRBD2 (7 bases). V gave up 2 bases and J gave up 0 bases, with 17 bases separating them. The CDR3 extends over 17 amino acids. The V gene's germline CDR1 is MNHEY and CDR2 SMNVEV (reference sequence). CDR3 amino acids: CASSLRGVGGASYEQYF. In DNA, the CDR3 is TGTGCCAGCAGTTTAAGGGGGGTGGGGGGGGCCTCCTACGAGCAGTACTTC.

There are a few counts of this clonotype. The chain has TRBV29-1 and TRBJ1-1; TRBD1 is a possible D gene (5 bases). In germline, CDR1 is SQVTM, CDR2 ANQGSEA. The germline V and J ends were trimmed by 1 base and 7 bases, with 13 bases remaining between them. This CDR3 is built from 13 residues. The CDR3 region has the DNA TGCAGCGTTGAAGTAGGAACAGGAGATGAAGCTTTCTTT. Translation gives CSVEVGTGDEAFF.

This clonotype was found a few times. CDR3 residues: CASSLPTGVGTEAFF. The CDR3 DNA reads TGTGCCAGCAGCTTACCCACAGGGGTTGGCACTGAAGCTTTCTTT. This rearrangement joins TRBV7-9 to TRBJ1-1; 7 bases map to TRBD1. Trimming cost V 2 bases and J 4 bases; bases outside gene matches: 7. Germline V gene lookup returns CDR1 SEHNR and CDR2 FQNEAQ (reference sequence). The CDR3 spans 15 residues.

The rearrangement joins TRBV7-2 to TRBJ2-7; D unresolved. CDR1 SGHTA and CDR2 FQGNSA come from the germline V gene. The CDR3 is 15 amino acids. Trimming took 1 base from V and 0 from J, leaving 10 bases between them. The DNA of the CDR3 is TGTGCCAGCAGCTTAGGTCCCGGTGACTCCTACGAGCAGTACTTC. Translating gives CASSLGPGDSYEQYF.

In this sample, this clonotype turned up a few times. V usage is TRBV20-1 and J usage is TRBJ1-2, with 8 nucleotides matching TRBD1. CDR3 length equals 13 residues. Germline CDR1 is DFQATT and CDR2 is SNEGSKA (reference sequence). V gave up 2 bases and J gave up 7 bases; unmatched junction bases: 6. DNA for the CDR3: TGCAGTGCTAGACTTCGACAGGGGAGTGGCTACACCTTC. Protein product: CSARLRQGSGYTF.